This T cell receptor beta chain came from a study of cytomegalovirus exposure and HLA in healthy donors. Findings and caveats of the study: No immune exposure information besides CMV serostatus was available. Associated with HLA alleles at 0.05 false discovery rate in a later analysis were some 16,000 TCR beta sequences. Prediction of most subjects' HLA-A and HLA-B alleles by TCR beta sequences was reportedly accurate. Common viral pathogens seemed, in a later analysis, to connect with several of the most significant clusters.

As to this clone: Its target is unknown.

V lost 2 bases and J lost 7, with 7 bases in between. The CDR3 runs to 12 residues. Germline V gives CDR1 SGDLS, CDR2 YYNGEE. The PCR had 60 Vbeta and 13 Jbeta primers. TCRdb's table, derived via immunoSEQ multiplex PCR, lists solely in-frame clones and lacks some. The sample records 310,000 or so clones, around nine tenths being singletons. Material: PBMCs. The receptor's source is a woman between 18 and 30 years old in good health and CMV-seronegative. The V call is TRBV9, the J call TRBJ2-1, with D uncertain. The CDR3 sequence: CASSVPGNEQFF. The CDR3 DNA reads as TGTGCCAGCAGCGTCCCAGGAAATGAGCAGTTCTTC.